This TCR beta chain was sequenced in a study of beta chain features in type 1 diabetes. Study-wide context: Sorted cells, some 98,000,000 in number, were examined across all samples.

The V gene lost 0 bases and the J gene lost 15 bases, with 16 bases spanning the gap. Germline V lookup: CDR1 SGDLS, CDR2 YYNGEE. The CDR3 length is 14 residues. Points from the study as a whole: Moderately but significantly shorter TCRB CDR3s were found in Type 1 diabetes patients in all four CD4+ subsets. VDJ junctions in type 1 diabetes patients carried more deletions and fewer insertions.

A few counts support this clone. Antigen specificity is unknown. TCRB transcripts that were expressed got sequenced, as all of the isolated RNA had been reverse transcribed. Regulatory, naive and central memory T cell samples averaged around 3.5 million reads. The data were produced by immunoSEQ multiplex PCR, yet TCRdb's version contains in-frame clones alone and is incomplete. The data show over 600,000 clones, with roughly an eighth seen just once and roughly 0.11% held by the top ten. Using CD45RO/CCR7/CD25/CD127/CD95/CD27, CD4+ naive, central memory, regulatory and stem cell-like memory cells were sorted.

Specimen: naive CD4+ T cells from blood. The J gene is TRBJ1-6, the V gene TRBV9; TRBD1 is a possible D gene (6 bases). The receptor was isolated from a man aged 25 to 40 with type 1 diabetes. The CDR3 region has the DNA TGTGCCAGCAGCGTAGCTACTCCCCCAGGGGTCCTCCACTTT. The encoded protein is CASSVATPPGVLHF.